Shown below are 28 T cell receptor beta chains from a single sample sequenced in a study of control samples from healthy donors and cancer patients. Assay used: immunoSEQ multiplex PCR; TCRdb lists only in-frame clones, some missing. The data show about 150,000 clones, with around 96% seen just once and around 6.2% held by the top ten. Source material: blood. All receptors come from a middle-aged man in good health.

The chain links TRBV18 to TRBJ1-1; tentative D call: TRBD1 (5 bases). The CDR3 consists of 13 residues. V was cut by 3 bases and J by 3 bases, with 8 bases left in between. Germline V gene sequence: CDR1 KGHSH, CDR2 LQKENI. This CDR3 reads CASSPDSHTEAFF. The CDR3 DNA sequence: TGTGCCAGCTCACCCGACAGTCACACTGAAGCTTTCTTT. The entire variable domain, with the rest obtained from reference TRBV18 and TRBJ1-1, is as follows: NAGVMQNPRHLVRRRGQEARLRCSPMKGHSHVYWYRQLPEEGLKFMVYLQKENIIDESGMPKERFSAEFPKEGPSILRIQQVVRGDSAAYFCASSPDSHTEAFFGQGTRLTVV.

The CDR3 region is CASSLRQGRMNTEAFF. In nucleotides, the CDR3 is TGTGCCAGCAGTCTTCGACAGGGACGCATGAACACTGAAGCTTTCTTT. V is TRBV27 and J is TRBJ1-1, with 7 nucleotides matching TRBD1. This CDR3 comprises 16 residues. Trimming removed 5 bases from V and 0 bases from J; junction bases left unmatched: 9. Germline loops: CDR1 MNHEY, CDR2 SMNVEV (reference sequence).

The chain recombines TRBV28 with TRBJ1-2, with D possibly being TRBD1 (5 bases). Germline-derived CDR1 and CDR2 are MDHEN and SYDVKM. The V gene lost 5 bases and the J gene lost 14 bases, with 21 bases spanning the gap. CDR3 length: 13 amino acids. Here the CDR3 DNA reads TGTGCCAGCAGTACGGGGCTCCTCTCTAGCTGGACCTTC. Encoded protein: CASSTGLLSSWTF.

The CDR3 region has the DNA TGTGCCAGTAGTTTCACAGGGGTTGGCTACGAGCAGTACTTC. It translates to CASSFTGVGYEQYF. This chain uses TRBV19 with TRBJ2-7; 7 nucleotides match TRBD1. The germline V gene encodes CDR1 LNHDA and CDR2 SQIVND (reference sequence). The CDR3 runs to 14 residues. V lost 5 bases and J lost 3; bases outside the gene matches: 7.

The chain carries TRBV18 and TRBJ1-2; weak D call: TRBD1 (5 bases). The V end was cut by 3 bases, the J end by 8 bases, with 13 bases between. Germline CDR1 KGHSH, CDR2 LQKENI. CDR3 size: 13 residues. The CDR3 sequence is CASSPRDGQGYTF. The CDR3 DNA follows: TGTGCCAGCTCACCCCGGGACGGCCAAGGCTACACCTTC.

This rearrangement joins TRBV7-2 to TRBJ1-2, with 7 bases that match TRBD1. The germline CDR1 and CDR2 sequences are SGHTA and FQGNSA. J was trimmed by 4 bases and V by 5 bases; bases with no gene match: 7. The CDR3 runs 14 residues. CDR3 bases: TGTGCCAGCAGCCCGACGACAGGGTTCTATGGCTACACCTTC. Amino acids: CASSPTTGFYGYTF. The complete variable domain, with remaining parts taken from reference TRBV7-2 and TRBJ1-2, reads GAGVSQSPSNKVTEKGKDVELRCDPISGHTALYWYRQSLGQGLEFLIYFQGNSAPDKSGLPSDRFSAERTGGSVSTLTIQRTQQEDSAVYLCASSPTTGFYGYTFGSGTRLTVV.

The chain links TRBV10-2 to TRBJ2-6; D remains ambiguous. The ends were cut back, 6 bases at V and 0 bases at J, with 9 bases in the middle. The CDR3 loop spans 15 amino acids. Germline loops: CDR1 WSHSY, CDR2 SAAADI. The CDR3 loop reads CASRGMASGANVLTF. CDR3 bases: TGCGCCAGCAGGGGTATGGCCTCTGGGGCCAACGTCCTGACTTTC.

The chain uses TRBV2 and TRBJ1-5; 8 nucleotides line up with TRBD1. CDR1 and CDR2 (germline): SNHLY, FYNNEI. The CDR3 is made up of 15 amino acids. Germline trimming cut 8 bases from V and 11 bases from J; bases unmatched to any gene: 17. This chain's CDR3 is CASGAGQGFNGAQHF. The CDR3 bases are TGTGCCAGCGGCGCCGGACAGGGTTTCAACGGGGCCCAGCATTTT.

The CDR3 is CASSLNPTATNEKLFF. In nucleotides, the CDR3 is TGCGCCAGCAGCTTAAACCCGACAGCAACTAATGAAAAACTGTTTTTT. V is TRBV5-1 and J is TRBJ1-4; the D gene is possibly TRBD1 (5 bases). Germline assignment: CDR1 SGHRS and CDR2 YFSETQ. The CDR3 contains 16 residues. V lost 2 bases to trimming and J lost 0 bases, with 11 bases between them.

CDR3: CASSVGQGVLTEAFF. The CDR3 nucleotides are TGTGCCAGCAGCGTCGGACAGGGGGTGCTCACTGAAGCTTTCTTT. J is TRBJ1-1 and V is TRBV7-9; 10 nucleotides align to TRBD1. CDR1 is SEHNR and CDR2 is FQNEAQ in the germline V gene (reference sequence). The V and J ends lost 5 bases and 4 bases, in that order; junction bases with no gene match: 7. This CDR3 is 15 amino acids long.

The chain carries TRBV28 and TRBJ1-6; possibly TRBD1 for D (5 bases). Trimming shortened V by 4 bases and J by 6 bases, and 13 bases separated the two germline ends. The CDR3 totals 15 residues. Germline loops: CDR1 MDHEN, CDR2 SYDVKM. The CDR3 spells CASSSRTPINSPLHF. Written as DNA, the CDR3 is TGTGCCAGCAGTTCAAGGACACCGATTAATTCACCCCTCCACTTT.

This clone was observed once. The chain links TRBV7-2 to TRBJ1-1; tentatively, D is TRBD1 (6 bases). The CDR3 has 15 residues. The V and J ends lost 4 bases and 4 bases respectively, with 16 bases between them. Germline V lookup: CDR1 SGHTA, CDR2 FQGNSA. In nucleotides, the CDR3 is TGTGCCAGCAGCTCGCCCCAAAGGGGGACCACTGAAGCTTTCTTT. Protein: CASSSPQRGTTEAFF.

Here the CDR3 DNA reads TGCGCCAGCAGTGAGAAGGGGAAGAGCCCAGATACGCAGTATTTT. This codes for CASSEKGKSPDTQYF. The chain employs TRBV10-1 and TRBJ2-3, with a weak D call TRBD1 (5 bases). Germline V gene data show CDR1 as WNHNN and CDR2 as SYGVQD (reference sequence). V lost 2 bases to trimming and J lost 4 bases, with 13 bases between them. This CDR3 has 15 residues.

This clone appeared once. This chain links TRBV30 with TRBJ1-2; D not resolved. V was pared by 3 bases and J by 2 bases, with 13 bases between. Germline values: CDR1 GTSNPN, CDR2 SVGIG (reference sequence). The CDR3 length is 14 residues. CDR3 nucleotides: TGTGCCTGGAGAATAAAGCGGACGAACTATGGCTACACCTTC. Amino acid sequence: CAWRIKRTNYGYTF.

The chain employs TRBV12-3 or TRBV12-4 and TRBJ2-7, with D perhaps TRBD1 or TRBD2 (6 bases each). This CDR3 comprises 13 residues. V was cut by 8 bases and J by 7 bases, with 18 bases left in between. The CDR3 protein is CASRAEGDLEQYF. The CDR3 bases are TGTGCCAGCCGGGCGGAGGGGGACTTAGAGCAGTACTTC.

This chain joins TRBV4-1 and TRBJ1-3; no clear D. The CDR3 consists of 14 residues. V lost 3 bases, J lost 1 base, and 7 bases lay in between. Germline values: CDR1 MGHRA, CDR2 YSYEKL. The CDR3 here is CASSHGRSGNTIYF. CDR3 coding DNA: TGCGCCAGCAGCCACGGCCGATCTGGAAACACCATATATTTT.

The CDR3: CASSPSAGWNSPLHF. CDR3 bases: TGTGCCAGCAGCCCCAGTGCGGGTTGGAATTCACCCCTCCACTTT. V gene TRBV3-1 (or the pseudogene TRBV3-2) combines with J gene TRBJ1-6; D remains unclear. Germline values: CDR1 LGHDT, CDR2 YNNKEL (reference sequence). CDR3 size: 15 residues. V lost 4 bases and J 7 bases, leaving 14 bases between the germline ends.

On this clone: Other nucleotide sequences in the sample specify the same CDR3. The gene calls are TRBV9 and TRBJ1-6; D remains unclear. CDR3 size: 14 residues. Germline CDR1 and CDR2: SGDLS and YYNGEE. Trimming stripped 2 bases from V and 4 bases from J, with 7 bases between. The CDR3 spells CASSVGDYNSPLHF. The CDR3 coding sequence is TGTGCCAGCAGCGTTGGGGATTATAATTCACCCCTCCACTTT.

The chain joins TRBV6-5 to TRBJ1-4, with 10 bases that match TRBD1. Germline V gene data show CDR1 as MNHEY and CDR2 as SVGAGI. The CDR3 runs to 15 residues. Trimming cost V 0 bases and J 8 bases; bases outside gene matches: 3. CDR3 nucleotide sequence: TGTGCCAGCAGTTACTCGACAGGGGGCAAGGAAAAACTGTTTTTT. It is translated as CASSYSTGGKEKLFF.

The rearrangement joins TRBV25-1 to TRBJ1-6, with D uncertain. Germline V CDR1 and CDR2: MGHDK, SYGVNS. V dropped 1 base and J dropped 0 bases, with 7 bases sitting between them. The CDR3 extends over 16 amino acids. This CDR3 is CASSEWVSSYNSPLHF. DNA of the CDR3: TGTGCCAGCAGTGAATGGGTTAGCTCCTATAATTCACCCCTCCACTTT.

The chain couples TRBV9 to TRBJ2-3; 11 bases are a match to TRBD2. The CDR3 covers 16 residues. CDR1 is SGDLS, CDR2 YYNGEE, per germline. Trimming at V came to 4 bases and at J to 2 bases, leaving 6 bases not matched to a gene. The CDR3 loop reads CASSPRLAGTTDTQYF. In nucleotides, the CDR3 is TGTGCCAGCAGCCCCCGACTAGCGGGGACCACAGATACGCAGTATTTT.

The rearrangement joins TRBV30 to TRBJ2-1; tentative D call: TRBD1 (5 bases). The germline V and J ends were trimmed by 1 base and 2 bases, with 12 bases remaining between them. This CDR3 comprises 15 residues. The V gene's germline CDR1 is GTSNPN and CDR2 SVGIG (reference sequence). The CDR3 region has the DNA TGTGCCTGGAGTGGCCCTACGACAGCCTACAATGAGCAGTTCTTC. This encodes CAWSGPTTAYNEQFF.

This rearrangement joins TRBV1 to TRBJ1-6; the DNA was not used to check the table's D call, TRBD1. TRBV1 is recorded as a pseudogene. The length of the CDR3 is 22 residues. CDR3 protein: CTSRVECFRTGSLDSANSPLHF. CDR3 sequence (DNA): TGCACCAGCAGGGTGGAGTGCTTTAGGACAGGGAGTTTAGACTCGGCTAATTCACCCCTCCACTTT.

The CDR3 DNA reads TGTGCCAGCAGTGATTCTCGGGACAGGGTGGCTGGCTACACCTTC. This encodes CASSDSRDRVAGYTF. This chain joins TRBV2 and TRBJ1-2; TRBD1 matches at 9 bases. V shed 3 bases, J shed 7 bases, and the junction held 9 bases outside the gene matches. This CDR3 contains 15 residues. Germline CDR1 reads SNHLY; CDR2 reads FYNNEI.

The chain is built from TRBV6-5 and TRBJ1-1; D is possibly TRBD1 (5 bases). The V end was cut by 8 bases, the J end by 3 bases, with 16 bases between. The CDR3 has 14 amino acids. Germline values: CDR1 MNHEY, CDR2 SVGAGI. DNA of the CDR3: TGTGCCAGCGGCTTGAGGGGCGAGTACACTGAAGCTTTCTTT. Protein sequence: CASGLRGEYTEAFF.

V usage is TRBV24-1 and J usage is TRBJ1-4; unclear D gene. Trimming pared 3 bases from V and 7 bases from J, leaving 8 bases between. The length of the CDR3 is 13 residues. CDR1 is KGHDR and CDR2 is SFDVKD in the germline V gene. DNA of the CDR3: TGTGCCACCAGTGATCGGTGGGGTGAAAAACTGTTTTTT. This translates into CATSDRWGEKLFF.

The rearrangement joins TRBV19 to TRBJ2-1; 9 bases fit TRBD2. From germline, CDR1 is LNHDA and CDR2 SQIVND (reference sequence). The CDR3 extends over 16 amino acids. J was trimmed by 7 bases and V by 5 bases; bases with no gene match: 12. The CDR3, as DNA: TGTGCCAGTAGTTCCGCTGCGGGGGGGGTTCATAATGAGCAGTTCTTC. It codes for CASSSAAGGVHNEQFF.

The genes are TRBV3-1 (or the pseudogene TRBV3-2) and TRBJ2-2; TRBD2 matches at 10 bases. V was clipped by 2 bases and J by 3 bases; unmatched bases: 0. The germline CDR1 and CDR2 sequences are LGHDT and YNNKEL (reference sequence). This CDR3 contains 15 residues. CDR3 sequence: CASSQTSGDTGELFF. For the CDR3, the DNA is TGTGCCAGCAGCCAAACTAGCGGGGACACCGGGGAGCTGTTTTTT.